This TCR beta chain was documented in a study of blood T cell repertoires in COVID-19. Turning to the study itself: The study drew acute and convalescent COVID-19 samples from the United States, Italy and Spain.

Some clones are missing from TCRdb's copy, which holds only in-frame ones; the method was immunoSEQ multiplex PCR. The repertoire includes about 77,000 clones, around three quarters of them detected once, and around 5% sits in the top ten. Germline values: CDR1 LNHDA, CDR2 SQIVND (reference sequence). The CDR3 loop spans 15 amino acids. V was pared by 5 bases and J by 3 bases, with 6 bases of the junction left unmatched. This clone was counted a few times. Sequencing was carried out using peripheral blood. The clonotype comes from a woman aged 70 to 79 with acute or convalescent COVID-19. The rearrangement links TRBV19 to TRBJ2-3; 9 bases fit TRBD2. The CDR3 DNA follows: TGTGCCAGTAGTCAGCCTAGCGGGGTAACAGATACGCAGTATTTT. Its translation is CASSQPSGVTDTQYF.